The clone carrying this T cell receptor (beta chain) was detected only once. Distinct nucleotide sequences in the sample also encode this CDR3. This specimen belongs to a study of blood T cell repertoires in COVID-19. In the study overall: Material from acute and convalescent COVID-19 was sourced from the United States, Italy and Spain. Nucleic acid was either cDNA or gDNA, and it came from T cells, B-cell-depleted T cells, or PBMCs.

In the original workflow: The assay estimated nucleated cells by amplifying reference gene primers. Some clones are missing from TCRdb's copy, which holds only in-frame ones; the method was immunoSEQ multiplex PCR. Clone size and the V and J calls come from that table; the DNA yielded D and trimming. The sample contains hundreds of thousands of clones, around 86% of which appear only once. This CDR3 contains 13 residues. Germline V gene data show CDR1 as SGHRS and CDR2 as YFSETQ. J was trimmed by 4 bases and V by 5 bases; bases with no gene match: 6. The genes are TRBV5-1 and TRBJ2-7; 7 nucleotides match TRBD1. Specimen: peripheral blood. The receptor's source is a woman aged 60 to 75 with active or convalescent COVID-19. As DNA, the CDR3 is TGCGCCAGCAGTTCTAGACAGGGTTACGAGCAGTACTTC. Translating it yields CASSSRQGYEQYF.